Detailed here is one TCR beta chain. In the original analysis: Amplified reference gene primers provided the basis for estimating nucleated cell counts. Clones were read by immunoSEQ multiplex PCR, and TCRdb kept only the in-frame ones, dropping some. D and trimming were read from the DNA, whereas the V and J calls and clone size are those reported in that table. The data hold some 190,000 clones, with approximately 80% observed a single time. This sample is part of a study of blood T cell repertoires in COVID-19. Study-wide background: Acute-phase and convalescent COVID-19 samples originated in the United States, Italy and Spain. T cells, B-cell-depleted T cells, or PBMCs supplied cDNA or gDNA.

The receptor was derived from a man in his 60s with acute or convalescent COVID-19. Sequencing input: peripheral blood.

The CDR3 nucleotides read TGTGCCACCAGCAGAGATCAGGGGACCTCCTACGAGCAGTACTTC. Its protein product is CATSRDQGTSYEQYF. The chain uses TRBV15 and TRBJ2-7; TRBD1 might be the D (6 bases). CDR1 LNHNV and CDR2 YYDKDF come from the germline V gene (reference sequence). The CDR3 loop spans 15 amino acids. V dropped 0 bases and J dropped 0 bases, with 9 bases sitting between them. The variable domain in full, with the rest retrieved from reference TRBV15 and TRBJ2-7, is DAMVIQNPRYQVTQFGKPVTLSCSQTLNHNVMYWYQQKSSQAPKLLFHYYDKDFNNEADTPDNFQSRRPNTSFCFLDIRSPGLGDTAMYLCATSRDQGTSYEQYFGPGTRLTVT.